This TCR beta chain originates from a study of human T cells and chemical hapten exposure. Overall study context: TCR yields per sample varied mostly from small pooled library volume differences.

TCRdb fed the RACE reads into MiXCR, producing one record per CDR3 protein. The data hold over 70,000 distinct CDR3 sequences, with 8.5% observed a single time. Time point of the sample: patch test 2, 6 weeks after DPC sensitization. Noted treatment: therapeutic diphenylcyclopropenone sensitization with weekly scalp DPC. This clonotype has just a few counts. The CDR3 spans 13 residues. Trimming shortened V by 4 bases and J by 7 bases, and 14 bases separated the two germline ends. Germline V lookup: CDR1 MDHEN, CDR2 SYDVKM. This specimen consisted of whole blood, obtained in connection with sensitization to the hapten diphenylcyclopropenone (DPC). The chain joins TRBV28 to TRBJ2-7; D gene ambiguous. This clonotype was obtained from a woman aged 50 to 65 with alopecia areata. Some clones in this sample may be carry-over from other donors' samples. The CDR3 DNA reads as TGTGCCAGCAGTTCTGAACCGTCCGGGGAGCAGTACTTC. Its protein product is CASSSEPSGEQYF.